This T cell receptor beta chain was sequenced during a study of post-analysis software for immune sequencing data. On the study more broadly: Clinical courses comprised relapsing-remitting, secondary progressive and progressive-relapsing multiple sclerosis.

This clonotype has ten or more counts. As yet, its antigen is unknown. Notes on the study in general: Under the F measure, samples that were prepared in one batch clustered strongly together. Five or six TRBV segments appeared more often in patients than in controls, and TRBV5-6, TRBV5-1 and TRBV20-1 were among these. Compared with controls, patients showed significantly lower normalized Chao1 diversity.

Unique-molecular-identifier-tagged TCR beta cDNA libraries were used. Researchers reported 550,000 or so cDNA molecules coming from around 1 to 9.1 million T cells. TCRdb used MiXCR to reprocess the PCR reads, holding one entry per CDR3 protein. The sample gives about 200,000 distinct CDR3 sequences, around 30% of which show up once; 3% to 3.5% is in the top ten. Looked up from germline, CDR1 is SGHTA and CDR2 is FQGNSA. This CDR3 is 16 amino acids long. Trimming took 5 bases from V and 0 from J, leaving 14 bases between them. This TCR derives from a girl aged 2-17 years with multiple sclerosis. What was sequenced was blood. V gene TRBV7-2 combines with J gene TRBJ1-5; possible D gene TRBD1, 5 bases. CDR3 sequence: CASSQAGPYSNQPQHF. CDR3 nucleotide sequence: TGTGCCAGCAGCCAGGCAGGGCCTTATAGCAATCAGCCCCAGCATTTT.